The next 10 T cell receptor beta chains were all read from a single sample in a study of blood T cell repertoires in COVID-19. Using immunoSEQ multiplex PCR, the repertoire was profiled, and TCRdb retains in-frame clones only, with some absent. The table has hundreds of thousands of clones, about nine tenths seen once; the top ten hold roughly 4.5%. The sequencing sample was made of PBMCs or T cells enriched from blood (not recorded which). The source is a man younger than 45 who had recovered from COVID-19.

CDR3 nucleotides: TGTGCTAGTGGTTGGGACATCTACACTGAAGCTTTCTTT. Translating it yields CASGWDIYTEAFF. The chain couples TRBV12-5 to TRBJ1-1; tentatively, D is TRBD1 (6 bases). CDR3 length: 13 residues. The germline V gene has CDR1 LGHNT and CDR2 FRNRAP. V gave up 4 bases and J gave up 3 bases, with 9 bases separating them.

This clone was recorded many times. V usage is TRBV28 and J usage is TRBJ1-4; the match to TRBD1 covers 9 bases. Germline trimming cut 3 bases from V and 4 bases from J; bases unmatched to any gene: 3. CDR3 length equals 15 residues. Germline V gene sequence: CDR1 MDHEN, CDR2 SYDVKM. CDR3: CASSFSTGGNEKLFF. The CDR3 coding sequence is TGTGCCAGCAGTTTTTCGACAGGGGGTAATGAAAAACTGTTTTTT.

This chain joins TRBV6-4 and TRBJ1-1; D is unclear. Trimming cost V 4 bases and J 1 base, with 7 bases left between them. The V gene's germline CDR1 is MRHNA and CDR2 SNTAGT. This CDR3 comprises 13 residues. The CDR3: CASSGRENTEAFF. The CDR3 coding sequence is TGTGCCAGCAGTGGACGGGAGAACACTGAAGCTTTCTTT.

The chain recombines TRBV10-3 with TRBJ2-7; a possible D gene is TRBD1 (6 bases). The CDR3 covers 13 residues. The germline V and J ends were trimmed by 11 bases and 0 bases, with 14 bases remaining between them. The germline CDR1 and CDR2 sequences are ENHRY and SYGVKD. In DNA, the CDR3 is TGTGCCGCGAATAGGGGGAGCTCCTACGAGCAGTACTTC. Residues: CAANRGSSYEQYF.

This chain's CDR3 is CASSVHRGLGYGYTF. The DNA of the CDR3 is TGTGCCAGCAGCGTTCACAGGGGGCTCGGGTATGGCTACACCTTC. The chain is built from TRBV11-3 and TRBJ1-2; 9 bases align to TRBD1. V gave up 5 bases and J gave up 5 bases; unmatched junction bases: 9. Germline V gene data show CDR1 as SGHNT and CDR2 as YENEEA. This CDR3 region has 15 residues.

This clone turned up a few times. The rearrangement uses TRBV7-9 and TRBJ2-5, with a possible D match to TRBD1 (7 bases). The CDR3 is 17 amino acids. The germline V gene encodes CDR1 SEHNR and CDR2 FQNEAQ (reference sequence). Trimming shortened V by 7 bases and J by 3 bases, and 24 bases separated the two germline ends. As DNA, the CDR3 is TGTGCCAGCATAAAGTGGGGGGTAGGGACAGAGAAAGAGACCCAGTACTTC. This codes for CASIKWGVGTEKETQYF.

V gene TRBV5-1 combines with J gene TRBJ2-7, with TRBD1 matching 10 bases. The CDR3 has 16 residues. CDR1 and CDR2 from the germline V gene are SGHRS and YFSETQ. Trimming removed 0 bases from V and 4 bases from J; junction bases left unmatched: 7. CDR3 sequence (DNA): TGCGCCAGCAGCTTGGTCGGGACAGGGGATCATTACGAGCAGTACTTC. This codes for CASSLVGTGDHYEQYF.

The V gene is TRBV28, the J gene TRBJ1-1; D possibly corresponds to TRBD1 (6 bases). V gave up 2 bases and J gave up 8 bases, with 9 bases separating them. Germline V CDR1 and CDR2: MDHEN, SYDVKM. The CDR3 is 12 amino acids. The CDR3 protein is CASSLKGVEAFF. The CDR3 nucleotides are TGTGCCAGCAGTTTAAAGGGGGTCGAAGCTTTCTTT.

This chain connects TRBV11-2 to TRBJ2-1; 7 bases are shared with TRBD2. V lost 3 bases and J lost 4; bases outside the gene matches: 6. The V gene's germline CDR1 is SGHAT and CDR2 FQNNGV. The CDR3 covers 15 residues. CDR3 sequence (DNA): TGTGCCAGCAGCTTCTGGGGAGGGCCGTACAATGAGCAGTTCTTC. This sequence encodes CASSFWGGPYNEQFF.

This clone was observed a single time. CDR3 DNA sequence: TGCGCCAGCAGCTTTACTAGCGGGAGGGCCATCTCAGATACGCAGTATTTT. Its translation is CASSFTSGRAISDTQYF. The V and J genes are TRBV5-1 and TRBJ2-3; TRBD2 matches 13 bases. Germline V gene lookup returns CDR1 SGHRS and CDR2 YFSETQ. The CDR3 is made up of 17 amino acids. The junction had 7 bases not matched to a gene; V was cut back by 2 bases and J by 4 bases.